Listed here is a single T cell receptor (beta chain). Its cognate antigen is unknown. This specimen comes from a study of cytomegalovirus exposure and HLA in healthy donors. In the PCR, 60 Vbeta and 13 Jbeta primers were used. Profiled with immunoSEQ multiplex PCR; TCRdb holds only in-frame clones, not every one. The table includes about 160,000 clones, 79% detected once. Study-wide findings and caveats: While the bulk of TCR sequences proved rare, some public TCRs turned up in many donors. Clonal expansion, a later analysis showed, was greater in HLA-associated TCR beta chains than in equally common others.

V lost 6 bases and J lost 1, with 12 bases in between. The CDR3 runs to 15 residues. Germline CDR1 is SNHLY and CDR2 is FYNNEI. Sequences were obtained from PBMCs. This sequence originates from a man aged 35-49 years in good health and CMV-seronegative. This chain connects TRBV2 to TRBJ2-2; no clear D. The CDR3 sequence: CASREQTVNTGELFF. The CDR3 coding sequence is TGTGCCAGCAGGGAGCAGACGGTGAACACCGGGGAGCTGTTTTTT.